These 18 T cell receptor beta chains were sequenced from one sample in a study of cytotoxic CD8 clonotypes in ibrutinib-treated CLL. The assay was immunoSEQ multiplex PCR, and TCRdb's table has in-frame clones only and misses some. This sample has about 140,000 clones, with around 80% found just once. The sequences come from PBMCs, collected after 36 months of ibrutinib treatment. Receptor source: a human donor with chronic lymphocytic leukemia.

J is TRBJ2-1 and V is TRBV7-9, with D maybe TRBD2 (6 bases). Trimming removed 5 bases from V and 6 bases from J, with 17 bases in between. Germline V gives CDR1 SEHNR, CDR2 FQNEAQ (reference sequence). There are 15 residues in the CDR3. This chain's CDR3 is CASSRSGEVSNEQFF. The CDR3 DNA reads TGTGCCAGCAGCCGATCGGGAGAAGTATCCAATGAGCAGTTCTTC.

This clone was observed a single time. The rearrangement uses TRBV15 and TRBJ2-3; perhaps TRBD1 as D (6 bases). V was cut by 5 bases and J by 2 bases, with 17 bases left in between. This CDR3 has 16 residues. The germline CDR1 and CDR2 sequences are LNHNV and YYDKDF (reference sequence). CDR3 DNA sequence: TGTGCCACCAGCTTGATAGAGTTGGGGGCCACAGATACGCAGTATTTT. Protein: CATSLIELGATDTQYF. Drawing the rest from reference TRBV15 and TRBJ2-3, the complete variable domain is DAMVIQNPRYQVTQFGKPVTLSCSQTLNHNVMYWYQQKSSQAPKLLFHYYDKDFNNEADTPDNFQSRRPNTSFCFLDIRSPGLGDTAMYLCATSLIELGATDTQYFGPGTRLTVL.

The chain joins TRBV9 to TRBJ1-2; D is unclear. V was pared by 0 bases and J by 4 bases, with 7 bases between. CDR1 is SGDLS and CDR2 is YYNGEE in the germline V gene. This CDR3 is built from 13 residues. The CDR3 nucleotides are TGTGCCAGCAGCGTAGGGGATGTCTATGGCTACACCTTC. Its translation is CASSVGDVYGYTF.

The chain recombines TRBV30 with TRBJ2-3; D is unclear. Germline CDR1 GTSNPN, CDR2 SVGIG (reference sequence). The CDR3 has 12 amino acids. Trimming took off 4 bases at V and 4 bases at J, with 9 bases between the two ends. The CDR3 sequence: CAWTPGADTQYF. The CDR3 DNA is TGTGCCTGGACCCCTGGGGCAGATACGCAGTATTTT.

J is TRBJ1-1 and V is TRBV18; D is unclear. Germline V CDR1 and CDR2: KGHSH, LQKENI. This CDR3 is built from 14 residues. V gave up 4 bases and J gave up 1 base, with 10 bases separating them. The CDR3 coding sequence is TGTGCCAGCTCACGCGTCCCCTCGAACACTGAAGCTTTCTTT. Translated, it gives CASSRVPSNTEAFF.

The chain recombines TRBV28 with TRBJ2-7; D not certain. This CDR3 is built from 10 residues. The germline CDR1 and CDR2 sequences are MDHEN and SYDVKM. The V end was cut by 6 bases, the J end by 6 bases, with 6 bases between. DNA for the CDR3: TGTGCCAGCAGGGGTATCGAGCAGTACTTC. Translation gives CASRGIEQYF.

The chain uses TRBV6-5 and TRBJ2-7; possible D gene TRBD1, 5 bases. CDR1 is MNHEY, CDR2 SVGAGI, per germline. V lost 6 bases and J 2 bases, leaving 17 bases between the germline ends. The CDR3 is made up of 15 amino acids. The CDR3 nucleotides are TGTGCCAGCAGGGGGCCCTACAGTGGGGCCTACGAGCAGTACTTC. Protein sequence: CASRGPYSGAYEQYF.

V and J are TRBV5-1 and TRBJ2-2; no firm D call. There are 13 residues in the CDR3. The V gene's germline CDR1 is SGHRS and CDR2 YFSETQ. V lost 3 bases and J 4 bases, leaving 7 bases between the germline ends. The CDR3 region has the DNA TGCGCCAGCAGCTCACTAAGCACCGGGGAGCTGTTTTTT. Residues: CASSSLSTGELFF.

The J gene is TRBJ1-2, the V gene TRBV19; D gene uncertain. Germline CDR1 reads LNHDA; CDR2 reads SQIVND (reference sequence). V was pared by 3 bases and J by 4 bases, with 9 bases between. This CDR3 is built from 13 residues. The CDR3 spells CASSMGFVYGYTF. DNA for the CDR3: TGTGCCAGTAGTATGGGCTTCGTCTATGGCTACACCTTC.

The CDR3 sequence is CASSFRQATYNEQFF. The CDR3, as DNA: TGTGCCAGCAGCTTCCGACAGGCCACCTACAATGAGCAGTTCTTC. The rearrangement uses TRBV7-8 and TRBJ2-1; tentative D call: TRBD1 (6 bases). Germline lookup yields CDR1 SGHVS and CDR2 FQNEAQ. Trimming left V 3 bases short and J 2 bases short, with 11 bases between. The CDR3 has 15 residues.

This rearrangement joins TRBV27 to TRBJ2-3, with D tentatively TRBD1 (5 bases). Germline V gives CDR1 MNHEY, CDR2 SMNVEV (reference sequence). The length of the CDR3 is 13 residues. The V end was cut by 4 bases, the J end by 14 bases, with 19 bases between. CDR3 residues: CASSSPGWGPLYF. Written as DNA, the CDR3 is TGTGCCAGCAGTTCCCCCGGGTGGGGCCCTCTGTATTTT.

The CDR3 sequence is CASSQAMRENYEQYF. In nucleotides, the CDR3 is TGTGCCAGCAGCCAAGCGATGCGGGAGAACTACGAGCAGTACTTC. The chain employs TRBV4-2 and TRBJ2-7; 7 bases line up with TRBD2. CDR1 and CDR2 (germline): LGHNA, YNFKEQ. The CDR3 loop spans 15 amino acids. V was pared by 1 base and J by 3 bases, with 6 bases of the junction left unmatched.

The rearrangement links TRBV30 to TRBJ2-3; 8 bases are shared with TRBD2. In germline, CDR1 is GTSNPN, CDR2 SVGIG (reference sequence). This CDR3 spans 19 amino acids. With V trimmed by 0 bases and J by 0 bases, 14 bases remained unmatched. The CDR3, as DNA: TGTGCCTGGAGTGTTTGGCGCGGGGGGCGATCCTCTAGCACAGATACGCAGTATTTT. Its translation: CAWSVWRGGRSSSTDTQYF. The complete variable domain, with remaining parts taken from reference TRBV30 and TRBJ2-3, reads SQTIHQWPATLVQPVGSPLSLECTVEGTSNPNLYWYRQAAGRGLQLLFYSVGIGQISSEVPQNLSASRPQDRQFILSSKKLLLSDSGFYLCAWSVWRGGRSSSTDTQYFGPGTRLTVL.

The chain recombines TRBV4-1 with TRBJ2-7, with D unresolved. This CDR3 comprises 13 residues. V lost 4 bases, J lost 3 bases, and 10 bases lay in between. Germline V gene data show CDR1 as MGHRA and CDR2 as YSYEKL. CDR3 amino acids: CASSPHSGYEQYF. The CDR3 region has the DNA TGCGCCAGCAGCCCCCATTCAGGCTACGAGCAGTACTTC.

The chain recombines TRBV27 with TRBJ2-3, with TRBD1 identical over 7 bases. CDR1 is MNHEY and CDR2 is SMNVEV in the germline V gene (reference sequence). The junction had 5 bases not matched to a gene; V was cut back by 0 bases and J by 8 bases. The CDR3 runs to 14 residues. In DNA form, the CDR3 reads TGTGCCAGCAGTTTATCGCTTCAGGGGGTTACGCAGTATTTT. Its translation: CASSLSLQGVTQYF.

This CDR3 is CASSFLAGANTGELFF. The CDR3 nucleotides read TGTGCCAGCAGCTTCTTAGCGGGGGCGAACACCGGGGAGCTGTTTTTT. The chain has TRBV7-9 and TRBJ2-2; 9 nucleotides match TRBD2. The CDR3 runs 16 residues. V lost 3 bases and J lost 0; bases outside the gene matches: 2. CDR1 SEHNR and CDR2 FQNEAQ come from the germline V gene (reference sequence).

About this clone itself: No DNA is shown, since the ends of the CDR3 on it are uncertain; the CDR3 is the one TCRdb lists. This chain connects TRBV19 to TRBJ1-5. Germline V gives CDR1 LNHDA, CDR2 SQIVND (reference sequence). From its first to its last residue, the CDR3 has 15 amino acids. The CDR3 sequence is CASTSGEYSNQPQHF.

The J gene is TRBJ2-2, the V gene TRBV5-1, with a possible D match to TRBD2 (5 bases). Germline V gene lookup returns CDR1 SGHRS and CDR2 YFSETQ. This CDR3 spans 14 amino acids. V dropped 4 bases and J dropped 1 base, with 8 bases sitting between them. The CDR3: CASSPGGNTGELFF. The CDR3 region has the DNA TGCGCCAGCAGCCCCGGAGGGAACACCGGGGAGCTGTTTTTT.